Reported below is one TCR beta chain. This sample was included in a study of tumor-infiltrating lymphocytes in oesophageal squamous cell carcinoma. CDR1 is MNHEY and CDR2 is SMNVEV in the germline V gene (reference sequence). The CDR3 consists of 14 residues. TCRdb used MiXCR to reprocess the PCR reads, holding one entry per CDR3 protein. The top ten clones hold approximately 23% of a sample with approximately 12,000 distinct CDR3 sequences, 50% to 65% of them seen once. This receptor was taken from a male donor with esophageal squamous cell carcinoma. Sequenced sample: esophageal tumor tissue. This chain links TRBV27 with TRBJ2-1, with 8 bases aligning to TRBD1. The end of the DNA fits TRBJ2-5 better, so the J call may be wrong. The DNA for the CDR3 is TGTGCCAGCAGTGCACAGGGGGGACAAGAGACCCAGTACTTC. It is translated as CASSAQGGQETQYF.